This T cell receptor beta chain appears in the sequencing data of a study of blood T cell repertoires in COVID-19. Trimming took 5 bases from V and 2 from J; bases not matched to a gene: 4. The CDR3 loop spans 14 amino acids. CDR1 and CDR2 (germline): LGHNT, FRNRAP. TCRdb's copy holds only in-frame clones and misses some; the assay was immunoSEQ multiplex PCR. The sample has some 170,000 clones, around four fifths seen once; the top ten hold about 3%. The clonotype comes from a man in his 70s with acute or convalescent COVID-19. Input material: peripheral blood. The rearrangement joins TRBV12-5 to TRBJ2-7, with TRBD2 matching 9 bases. The CDR3 coding sequence is TGTGCTAGTGGTCAAAGCGGGGGGCCCTACGAGCAGTACTTC. Its protein product is CASGQSGGPYEQYF.